These T cell receptor beta chains were read from a single sample in a study of T cell changes during pregnancy in multiple sclerosis. Here immunoSEQ multiplex PCR was the method, and the copy in TCRdb shows in-frame clones only, minus some. In the table there are around 50,000 clones, approximately 90% of which are singletons. The starting material was CD4+ T cells from peripheral blood mononuclear cells, obtained after pregnancy. The receptors here all came from a female donor in good health, enrolled as a control in a pregnancy study. CDR3s include the opening cysteine and the closing phenylalanine or tryptophan. The order of the fields is V gene, J gene, D gene, clone size, CDR3 DNA, CDR3 protein. The D gene is left open where the match is weak. Clone size is stated in some rows and not others, as once, few, many or a class when expanded.

V gene: TRBV18
J gene: TRBJ1-5
D gene: TRBD1
clone size: -
CDR3 DNA: TGTGCCAGCTCAGTGACAGGGGGTAATCAGCCCCAGCATTTT
CDR3 protein: CASSVTGGNQPQHF

V gene: TRBV7-2
J gene: TRBJ2-7
D gene: -
clone size: -
CDR3 DNA: TGTGCCAGCAGCTTAGAAGACAGCTACGAGCAGTACTTC
CDR3 protein: CASSLEDSYEQYF

V gene: TRBV6-5
J gene: TRBJ1-1
D gene: -
clone size: -
CDR3 DNA: TGTGCCAGCAGTTACTCAGGGGTTGGGGACACTGAAGCTTTCTTT
CDR3 protein: CASSYSGVGDTEAFF

V gene: TRBV29-1
J gene: TRBJ1-2
D gene: TRBD1
clone size: -
CDR3 DNA: TGCAGCGCCGGCCCAGGGGGCGCCTATGGCTACACCTTC
CDR3 protein: CSAGPGGAYGYTF

V gene: TRBV4-2
J gene: TRBJ1-5
D gene: -
clone size: -
CDR3 DNA: TGTGCCAGCAGCCAAGAATCCGGGAATCAGCCCCAGCATTTT
CDR3 protein: CASSQESGNQPQHF

V gene: TRBV6-1
J gene: TRBJ1-1
D gene: TRBD1
clone size: -
CDR3 DNA: TGTGCCAGCAGCCTAGGACAGGGCTATGCTTTCTTT
CDR3 protein: CASSLGQGYAFF

V gene: TRBV29-1
J gene: TRBJ1-1
D gene: -
clone size: -
CDR3 DNA: TGCAGCGTTGTGCGGGTCCGGGAGAACACTGAAGCTTTCTTT
CDR3 protein: CSVVRVRENTEAFF

V gene: TRBV5-1
J gene: TRBJ2-2
D gene: TRBD1
clone size: -
CDR3 DNA: TGCGCCAGCACCCTGTGGGGTAACAGGGGCCGCACCGGGGAGCTGTTTTTT
CDR3 protein: CASTLWGNRGRTGELFF

V gene: TRBV5-1
J gene: TRBJ2-2
D gene: TRBD1
clone size: -
CDR3 DNA: TGCGCCAGCAGCTTGACAGGGGCTAACACCGGGGAGCTGTTTTTT
CDR3 protein: CASSLTGANTGELFF

V gene: TRBV4-3
J gene: TRBJ1-2
D gene: TRBD1
clone size: -
CDR3 DNA: TGCGCCAGCAGCCAGGCTGGAGACAGGGTGGTAGGTGGCTACACCTTC
CDR3 protein: CASSQAGDRVVGGYTF

V gene: TRBV2
J gene: TRBJ1-2
D gene: -
clone size: few
CDR3 DNA: TGTGCCAGCAGCGGAGAACAGGGACGAGGCTACACCTTC
CDR3 protein: CASSGEQGRGYTF

V gene: TRBV6-5
J gene: TRBJ1-1
D gene: -
clone size: -
CDR3 DNA: TGTGCCAGCAGTTACGCCGGGGAAGCTTTCTTT
CDR3 protein: CASSYAGEAFF